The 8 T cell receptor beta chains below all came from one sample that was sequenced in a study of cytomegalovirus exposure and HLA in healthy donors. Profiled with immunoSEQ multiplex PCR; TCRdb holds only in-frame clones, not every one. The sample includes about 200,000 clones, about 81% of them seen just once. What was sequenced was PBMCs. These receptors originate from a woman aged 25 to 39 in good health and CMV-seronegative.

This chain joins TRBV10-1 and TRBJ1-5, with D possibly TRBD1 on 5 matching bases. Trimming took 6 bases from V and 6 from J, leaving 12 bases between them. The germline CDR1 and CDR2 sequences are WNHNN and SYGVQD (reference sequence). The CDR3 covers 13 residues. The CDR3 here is CASSLGEGQPQHF. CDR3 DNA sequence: TGCGCCAGCAGCCTGGGGGAGGGTCAGCCCCAGCATTTT.

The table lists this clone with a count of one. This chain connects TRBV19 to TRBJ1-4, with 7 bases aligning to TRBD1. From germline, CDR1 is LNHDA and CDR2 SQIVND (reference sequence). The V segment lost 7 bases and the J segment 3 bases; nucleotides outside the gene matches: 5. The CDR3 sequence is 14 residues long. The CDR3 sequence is CASNHRGANEKLFF. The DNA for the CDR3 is TGTGCCAGTAACCACAGGGGTGCTAATGAAAAACTGTTTTTT.

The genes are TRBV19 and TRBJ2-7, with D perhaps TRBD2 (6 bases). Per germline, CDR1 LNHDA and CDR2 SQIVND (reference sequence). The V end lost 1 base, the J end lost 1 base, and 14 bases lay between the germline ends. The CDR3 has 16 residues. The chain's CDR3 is CASSIVGGANSYEQYF. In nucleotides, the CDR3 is TGTGCCAGTAGTATAGTGGGCGGGGCAAATTCCTACGAGCAGTACTTC.

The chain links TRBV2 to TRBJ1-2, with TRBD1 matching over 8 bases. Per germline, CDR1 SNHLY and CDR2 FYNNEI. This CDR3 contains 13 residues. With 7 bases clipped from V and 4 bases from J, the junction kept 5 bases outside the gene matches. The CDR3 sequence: CASKQGEAYGYTF. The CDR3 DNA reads TGTGCCAGCAAACAGGGGGAGGCCTATGGCTACACCTTC. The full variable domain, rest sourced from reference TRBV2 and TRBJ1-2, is EPEVTQTPSHQVTQMGQEVILRCVPISNHLYFYWYRQILGQKVEFLVSFYNNEISEKSEIFDDQFSVERPDGSNFTLKIRSTKLEDSAMYFCASKQGEAYGYTFGSGTRLTVV.

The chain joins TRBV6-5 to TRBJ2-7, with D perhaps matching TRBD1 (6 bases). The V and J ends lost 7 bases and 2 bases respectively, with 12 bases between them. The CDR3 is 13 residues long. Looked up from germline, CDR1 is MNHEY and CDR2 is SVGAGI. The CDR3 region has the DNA TGTGCCAGCACCCAAGGGGGACCCTACGAGCAGTACTTC. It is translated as CASTQGGPYEQYF.

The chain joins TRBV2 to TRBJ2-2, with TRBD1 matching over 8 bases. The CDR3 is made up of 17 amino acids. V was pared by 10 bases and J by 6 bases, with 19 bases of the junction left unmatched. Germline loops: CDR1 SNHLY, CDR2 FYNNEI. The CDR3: CATKTMDREFFPGELFF. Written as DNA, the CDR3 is TGTGCCACCAAAACAATGGACAGGGAGTTTTTTCCCGGGGAGCTGTTTTTT.

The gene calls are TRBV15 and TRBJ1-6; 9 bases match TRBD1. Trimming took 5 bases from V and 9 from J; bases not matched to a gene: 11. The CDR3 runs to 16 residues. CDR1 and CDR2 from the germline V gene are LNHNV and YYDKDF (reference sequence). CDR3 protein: CATSLGQGYSSSPLHF. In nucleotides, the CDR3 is TGTGCCACCAGCCTAGGACAGGGGTACTCCTCTTCACCCCTCCACTTT.

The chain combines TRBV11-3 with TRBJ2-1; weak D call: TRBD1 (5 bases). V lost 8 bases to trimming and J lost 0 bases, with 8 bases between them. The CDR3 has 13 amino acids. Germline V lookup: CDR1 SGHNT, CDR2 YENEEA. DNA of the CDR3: TGTGCCAGCTCCCAGGGCTCCTACAATGAGCAGTTCTTC. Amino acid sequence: CASSQGSYNEQFF. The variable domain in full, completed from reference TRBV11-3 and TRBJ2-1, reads EAGVVQSPRYKIIEKKQPVAFWCNPISGHNTLYWYLQNLGQGPELLIRYENEEAVDDSQLPKDRFSAERLKGVDSTLKIQPAELGDSAVYLCASSQGSYNEQFFGPGTRLTVL.